This T cell receptor beta chain was captured by sequencing in a study of blood T cell repertoires in COVID-19. About the research overall: Acute and convalescent COVID-19 samples came from the United States, Italy and Spain.

Authors' analysis steps: Quantification of nucleated cells was approximated via reference gene primer amplification. Profiling relied on immunoSEQ multiplex PCR, and the TCRdb table lists in-frame clones only, not all of them. V and J calls and clone size are given by that table; D and trimming were obtained from the DNA. Seen here are around 92,000 clones, 83% observed once, and the top ten hold roughly 29%. The CDR3 runs to 11 residues. Per germline, CDR1 MNHEY and CDR2 SVGAGI. V gave up 6 bases and J gave up 5 bases, with 8 bases separating them. This receptor was taken from a woman aged 80 or over with acute or convalescent COVID-19. The V and J genes are TRBV6-5 and TRBJ2-7; TRBD2 is a possible D gene (6 bases). The sequencing input was peripheral blood. The CDR3 DNA reads as TGTGCCAGCAGGCGGGATAACGAGCAGTACTTC. Translated: CASRRDNEQYF.